This passage covers 9 T cell receptor beta chains from one sample sequenced in a study of siplizumab effects on memory and regulatory T cells. Assay: immunoSEQ multiplex PCR; the TCRdb copy retains only in-frame clones and omits some. This table has approximately 70,000 clones, about 89% appearing once. The material sequenced was CD8+ T cells sorted from blood. All receptors derive from a human donor in good health.

The chain is built from TRBV6-5 and TRBJ2-2; 12 positions agree with TRBD2. Looked up from germline, CDR1 is MNHEY and CDR2 is SVGAGI. The CDR3 sequence is 16 residues long. The V and J ends lost 2 bases and 6 bases, in that order; junction bases with no gene match: 4. The CDR3 spells CASSYLAGGPSGELFF. DNA of the CDR3: TGTGCCAGCAGTTACCTAGCGGGGGGGCCGTCCGGGGAGCTGTTTTTT.

This clone came up once. The chain links TRBV7-6 to TRBJ2-3; possible D gene TRBD2, 5 bases. Germline CDR1 reads SGHVS; CDR2 reads FNYEAQ. The CDR3 spans 15 residues. Trimming shortened V by 3 bases and J by 3 bases, and 13 bases separated the two germline ends. As DNA, the CDR3 is TGTGCCAGCAGCTTGACTAACCTACCAACAGATACGCAGTATTTT. It codes for CASSLTNLPTDTQYF.

This chain connects TRBV27 to TRBJ2-5; D is perhaps TRBD2 (5 bases). V dropped 6 bases and J dropped 2 bases, with 22 bases sitting between them. CDR3 length: 17 residues. Germline CDR1 is MNHEY and CDR2 is SMNVEV (reference sequence). The CDR3, as DNA: TGTGCCAGCAGCCTCACACTAGTTAGCTTAGGGCAAGAGACCCAGTACTTC. It codes for CASSLTLVSLGQETQYF.

This clone was seen a single time. V is TRBV7-7 and J is TRBJ2-2; 11 bases agree with TRBD2. The V gene's germline CDR1 is SSHAT and CDR2 FNYEAQ (reference sequence). The CDR3 length is 17 residues. V trimming: 2 bases; J trimming: 2 bases; junction bases outside the gene matches: 4. This CDR3 is CASSLSSGGTNTGELFF. CDR3 in DNA: TGTGCCAGCAGCTTATCTAGCGGGGGGACTAACACCGGGGAGCTGTTTTTT.

The rearrangement links TRBV4-1 to TRBJ2-5; D is possibly TRBD1 (6 bases). The DNA end favors TRBJ2-7, so the J call may be wrong. CDR1 is MGHRA and CDR2 is YSYEKL in the germline V gene. The CDR3 is made up of 14 amino acids. The CDR3 DNA follows: TGCGCCAGTGGGATGGGGGCAATCGGAAACGAGCAGTACTTC. Protein sequence: CASGMGAIGNEQYF.

The rearrangement links TRBV19 to TRBJ2-2; no reliable D call. Germline CDR1 and CDR2: LNHDA and SQIVND (reference sequence). The CDR3 totals 18 residues. V was trimmed by 4 bases and J by 5 bases, leaving 23 bases between them. Here the CDR3 reads CASSKIPWVGCCTGELFF. CDR3 in DNA: TGTGCCAGTAGTAAAATCCCCTGGGTGGGATGTTGTACCGGGGAGCTGTTTTTT.

V and J are TRBV7-8 and TRBJ2-7, with D possibly TRBD2 on 5 matching bases. Germline V gene sequence: CDR1 SGHVS, CDR2 FQNEAQ. There are 16 residues in the CDR3. V lost 1 base and J 0 bases, leaving 13 bases between the germline ends. The CDR3 DNA reads as TGTGCCAGCAGCTTAGGTCTGAGGGTGGCCTCCTACGAGCAGTACTTC. Protein product: CASSLGLRVASYEQYF.

V gene TRBV6-5 combines with J gene TRBJ2-1, with TRBD2 matching 10 bases. With 3 bases clipped from V and 7 bases from J, the junction kept 6 bases outside the gene matches. Germline CDR1 MNHEY, CDR2 SVGAGI. The CDR3 runs 15 residues. The CDR3 reads CASSYLAGEGNEQFF. DNA of the CDR3: TGTGCCAGCAGTTATCTAGCGGGAGAAGGGAATGAGCAGTTCTTC.

This chain joins TRBV6-6 and TRBJ1-1; D remains ambiguous. Trimming pared 6 bases from V and 2 bases from J, leaving 10 bases between. The germline gives CDR1 MNHNY, CDR2 SVGAGI (reference sequence). The CDR3 spans 13 residues. CDR3 nucleotides: TGTGCCAGCAGCTGGGGTACTAACACTGAAGCTTTCTTT. Protein: CASSWGTNTEAFF.